Listed below are T cell receptor beta chains from one sample, sequenced in a study of blood T cell repertoires in COVID-19. Generated by immunoSEQ multiplex PCR, the TCRdb table keeps only in-frame clones and is missing some. The sample consists of about 260,000 clones, approximately 87% of them appearing once. The sequenced sample consisted of peripheral blood. The receptors originated from a man aged 55-75 years who had recovered from COVID-19. Both conserved end residues are part of each CDR3. A D gene is named only where the DNA matches it firmly. The listing skips clone size in some rows; elsewhere it reads once, few, many or a size class.

J gene | D gene | V gene | clone size | CDR3 DNA | CDR3 protein
TRBJ2-5 | TRBD1 | TRBV5-4 | . | TGTGCCAGCAGCCCTATCCGGGACAGGGGGGAGACCCAGTACTTC | CASSPIRDRGETQYF
TRBJ2-3 | TRBD1 | TRBV6-4 | . | TGTGCCAGCAGTCAGGCCCCCGGGACAGGGGGAGATACGCAGTATTTT | CASSQAPGTGGDTQYF
TRBJ1-3 | . | TRBV9 | . | TGTGCCAGCAGCGTAGCTGGACACCCCTCTGGAAACACCATATATTTT | CASSVAGHPSGNTIYF
TRBJ1-2 | TRBD1 | TRBV7-2 | . | TGTGCCAGCAGCATACAGGGGTTGACTTATGGCTACACCTTC | CASSIQGLTYGYTF
TRBJ2-1 | . | TRBV18 | . | TGTGCCAGCTCACCCATCACCTACAATGAGCAGTTCTTC | CASSPITYNEQFF
TRBJ1-3 | TRBD1 | TRBV7-9 | . | TGTGCCAGCAGAGAAAACAGGGGGACTGGAAACACCATATATTTT | CASRENRGTGNTIYF
TRBJ2-7 | TRBD1 | TRBV5-4 | . | TGTGCCAGCAGCTTGCCAGGGGGTCGCGACGAGCAGTACTTC | CASSLPGGRDEQYF
TRBJ1-2 | TRBD1 | TRBV6-5 | . | TGTGCCAGCAGTTCACGTGGGACAGGCCTTAGCTATGGCTACACCTTC | CASSSRGTGLSYGYTF
TRBJ2-4 | TRBD1 | TRBV29-1 | . | TGCAGCGTTGTGTACCTGGGACAGGGGAACATTCAGTACTTC | CSVVYLGQGNIQYF
TRBJ1-6 | . | TRBV27 | . | TGTGCCAGCAGACGACAATCCTCCTATAATTCACCCCTCCACTTT | CASRRQSSYNSPLHF
TRBJ2-7 | . | TRBV15 | . | TGTGCCACCAGCAGAGATTATTCCTACGAGCAGTACTTC | CATSRDYSYEQYF
TRBJ1-1 | . | TRBV11-2 | . | TGTGCCAGCAGCTTAAGAATCCGGCCCTCAGGGCTGGATGGCACTGAAGCTTTCTTT | CASSLRIRPSGLDGTEAFF
TRBJ1-3 | TRBD1 | TRBV5-6 | . | TGTGCCAGCAGCTTAACAGGGGGTGGAAACACCATATATTTT | CASSLTGGGNTIYF
TRBJ1-6 | . | TRBV10-1 | . | TGCGCCAGCAGTGATAAGCCTTTCGCCTCACCCCTCCACTTT | CASSDKPFASPLHF
TRBJ1-1 | . | TRBV7-2 | . | TGTGCCAGCAGCCCCGGTCCGGGGGTCACTGAAGCTTTCTTT | CASSPGPGVTEAFF
TRBJ2-1 | TRBD1 | TRBV2 | . | TGTGCCAGCAAGGAAGGGGGCCCCTACAATGAGCAGTTCTTC | CASKEGGPYNEQFF
TRBJ1-5 | . | TRBV7-2 | . | TGTGCCAGCAGCTTAGAGACAGGTAGCAATCAGCCCCAGCATTTT | CASSLETGSNQPQHF
TRBJ1-1 | TRBD1 | TRBV12-3/TRBV12-4 | . | TGTGCCAGCAGTCTCCAGGGGGGATCTGAAGCTTTCTTT | CASSLQGGSEAFF
TRBJ1-5 | TRBD1 | TRBV5-1 | few | TGCGCCAGCAGCACAAGTCCCGGGACAGGGAGGCAGGGCAATCAGCCCCAGCATTTT | CASSTSPGTGRQGNQPQHF
TRBJ1-2 | TRBD1 | TRBV5-1 | . | TGCGCCAGCACCCAGGGGGCTGACTATGGCTACACCTTC | CASTQGADYGYTF
TRBJ2-3 | TRBD2 | TRBV14 | few | TGTGCCAGCAGCCCACTAGCGGGAGGGCCAGATACGCAGTATTTT | CASSPLAGGPDTQYF
TRBJ2-2 | TRBD1 | TRBV5-1 | once | TGCGCCAGCAGGGAGCAGGGACAGGCATCCACCGGGGAGCTGTTTTTT | CASREQGQASTGELFF
TRBJ2-4 | TRBD1 | TRBV5-8 | . | TGTGCCAGCAGCCGCGGACAGGGTTTCGCCAAAAACATTCAGTACTTC | CASSRGQGFAKNIQYF
TRBJ2-7 | TRBD1 | TRBV11-2 | . | TGTGCCAGCAGCTTAGATGGTGGGCGGACAGGAGCCTACGAGCAGTACTTC | CASSLDGGRTGAYEQYF
TRBJ1-4 | . | TRBV7-2 | . | TGTGCCAGCCAAAGGGGATTTGCGTCTGGTGAAAAACTGTTTTTT | CASQRGFASGEKLFF
TRBJ2-3 | TRBD2 | TRBV30 | . | TGTGCCTGGAGCGTTAGCGGGAGGGCCGGAGATACGCAGTATTTT | CAWSVSGRAGDTQYF
TRBJ2-3 | TRBD1 | TRBV7-9 | . | TGTGCCAGCAGAAAGACAGGGGGTGGAACAGATACGCAGTATTTT | CASRKTGGGTDTQYF
TRBJ2-5 | . | TRBV19 | . | TGTGCCAGTAGTATAGAAAGTAGGGCGGGAGAGACCCAGTACTTC | CASSIESRAGETQYF
TRBJ2-1 | . | TRBV7-6 | . | TGTGCCAGCAGCTTAGGACGTCGCGTGGGGGGTGAGCAGTTCTTC | CASSLGRRVGGEQFF
TRBJ1-6 | . | TRBV15 | few | TGTGCCACCAGCAGAGATAGGGGCATTGAGGATTCACCCCTCCACTTT | CATSRDRGIEDSPLHF
TRBJ2-7 | . | TRBV14 | . | TGTGCCAGCAGCCGCCCGGGTTTAGGGAGCTACGAGCAGTACTTC | CASSRPGLGSYEQYF
TRBJ1-2 | TRBD1 | TRBV9 | . | TGTGCCAGCAGCCCTAGACAGGGCTCGGGATATGGCTACACCTTC | CASSPRQGSGYGYTF
TRBJ2-6 | . | TRBV11-2 | few | TGTGCCAGCAGCCCCCGTACAGCCCCTGGGGCCAACGTCCTGACTTTC | CASSPRTAPGANVLTF
TRBJ2-7 | TRBD1 | TRBV19 | . | TGTGCCAGTAGTATTGGACTTACAGGGGGCCCCTTCCAGGAGTACTTC | CASSIGLTGGPFQEYF
TRBJ1-5 | TRBD1 | TRBV6-5 | . | TGTGCCACCACAGGGGCGGGCAATCAGCCCCAGCATTTT | CATTGAGNQPQHF
TRBJ2-3 | TRBD2 | TRBV9 | . | TGTGCCAGCAGCGTTCTAGCGGCAAGCACAGATACGCAGTATTTT | CASSVLAASTDTQYF
TRBJ2-5 | TRBD2 | TRBV11-3 | . | TGTGCCAGCAGCGTATCTAGCGGGGGGTACCAAGAGACCCAGTACTTC | CASSVSSGGYQETQYF
TRBJ1-1 | TRBD1 | TRBV6-5 | . | TGTGCCAGCAGGAACGGACAGGCGAACACTGAAGCTTTCTTT | CASRNGQANTEAFF
TRBJ2-1 | TRBD2 | TRBV2 | . | TGTGCCAGCAGTGAAGAGCGGGGGGGCGGACAGTTCTTC | CASSEERGGGQFF
TRBJ2-2 | . | TRBV3-1/TRBV3-2 | few | TGTGCCAGCAGCCTGCGTCAGGGGATGAACACCGGGGAGCTGTTTTTT | CASSLRQGMNTGELFF
TRBJ2-2 | TRBD2 | TRBV19 | . | TGTGCCAGTACCCGGGGGGGCTTCGCCGGGGAGCTGTTTTTT | CASTRGGFAGELFF